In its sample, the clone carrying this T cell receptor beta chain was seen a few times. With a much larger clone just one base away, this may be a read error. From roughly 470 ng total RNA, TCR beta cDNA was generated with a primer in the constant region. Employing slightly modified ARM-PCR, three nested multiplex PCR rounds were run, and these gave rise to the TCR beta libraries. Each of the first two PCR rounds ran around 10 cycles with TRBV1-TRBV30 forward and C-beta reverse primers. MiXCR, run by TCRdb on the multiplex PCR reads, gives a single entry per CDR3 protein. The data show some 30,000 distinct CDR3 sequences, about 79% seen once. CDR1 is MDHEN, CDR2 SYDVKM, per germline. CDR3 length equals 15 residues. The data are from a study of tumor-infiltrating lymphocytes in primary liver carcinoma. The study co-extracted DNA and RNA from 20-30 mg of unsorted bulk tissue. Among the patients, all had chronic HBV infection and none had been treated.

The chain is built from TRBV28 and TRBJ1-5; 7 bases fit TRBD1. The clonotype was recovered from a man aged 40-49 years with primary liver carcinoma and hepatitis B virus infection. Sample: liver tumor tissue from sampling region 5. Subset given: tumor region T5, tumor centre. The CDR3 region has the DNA TGTGCCGGCAGTCCCCGACAGGGACGCAATCAGCCCCAGCATTTT. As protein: CAGSPRQGRNQPQHF.